The T cell receptor (beta chain) under discussion was sequenced for a study of cytomegalovirus exposure and HLA in healthy donors. Germline trimming cut 5 bases from V and 0 bases from J; bases unmatched to any gene: 10. The CDR3 has 19 amino acids. The V gene's germline CDR1 is SGHAT and CDR2 FQNNGV. PCR used 60 Vbeta primers and 13 Jbeta primers. Sequenced by immunoSEQ multiplex PCR; TCRdb stores in-frame clones only, minus some. In the table there are 140,000 or so clones, around 85% of which are singletons. The chain has TRBV11-2 and TRBJ2-1; 13 nucleotides match TRBD2. What was sequenced was PBMCs. This TCR derives from a woman in her twenties or thirties in good health and CMV-seronegative. The DNA for the CDR3 is TGTGCCAGCAGCCCTCGACTAGCGGGGGGTCTCAGCTCCTACAATGAGCAGTTCTTC. This codes for CASSPRLAGGLSSYNEQFF.